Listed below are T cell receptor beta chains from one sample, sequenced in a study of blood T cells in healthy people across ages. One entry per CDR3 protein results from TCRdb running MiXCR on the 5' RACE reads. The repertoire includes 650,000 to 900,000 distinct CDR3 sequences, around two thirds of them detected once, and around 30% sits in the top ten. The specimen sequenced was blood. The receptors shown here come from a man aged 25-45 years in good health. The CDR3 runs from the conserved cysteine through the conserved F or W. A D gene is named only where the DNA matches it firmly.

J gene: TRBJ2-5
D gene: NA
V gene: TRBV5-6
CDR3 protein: CASSSTLGRGGNEETQYF

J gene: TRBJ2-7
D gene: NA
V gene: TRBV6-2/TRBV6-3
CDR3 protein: CATRGPGSSYEQYF

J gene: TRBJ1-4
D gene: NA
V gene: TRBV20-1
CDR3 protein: CSATPPGSGEKLFF

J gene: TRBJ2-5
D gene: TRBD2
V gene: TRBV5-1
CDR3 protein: CASSPRTSALTETQYF

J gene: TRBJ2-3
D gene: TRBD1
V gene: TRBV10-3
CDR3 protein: CAISTGTGTDTQYF

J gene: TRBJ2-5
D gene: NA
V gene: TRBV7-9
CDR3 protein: CASSLVGGMETQYF

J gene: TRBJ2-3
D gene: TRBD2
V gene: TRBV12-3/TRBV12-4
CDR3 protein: CASSPRTSGYADTQYF

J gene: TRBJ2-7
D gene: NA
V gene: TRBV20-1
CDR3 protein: CSTLGGGRLNEQYF

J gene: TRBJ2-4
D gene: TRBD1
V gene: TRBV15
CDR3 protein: CATSRDLIGTATWEQYF

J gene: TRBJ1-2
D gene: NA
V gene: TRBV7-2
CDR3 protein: CASSYTGGAWDGYTF

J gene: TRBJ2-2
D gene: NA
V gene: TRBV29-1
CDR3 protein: CSVELPNTGELFF

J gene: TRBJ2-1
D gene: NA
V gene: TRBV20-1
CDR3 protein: CSARAGDYNEQFF

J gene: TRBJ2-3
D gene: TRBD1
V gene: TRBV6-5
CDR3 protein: CATADRGQVDTQYF

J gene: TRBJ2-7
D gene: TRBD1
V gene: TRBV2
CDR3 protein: CASSDWDSYEQYF

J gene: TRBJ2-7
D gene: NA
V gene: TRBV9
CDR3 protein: CASSGFSGGGDPYEQYF

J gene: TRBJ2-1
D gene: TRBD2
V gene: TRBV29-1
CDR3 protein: CSHGGGPRSEQFF

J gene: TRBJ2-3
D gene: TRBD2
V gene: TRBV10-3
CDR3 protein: CAISGSSGGAVDTQYF

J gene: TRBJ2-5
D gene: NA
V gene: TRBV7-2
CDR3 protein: CASSLVDADQETQYF

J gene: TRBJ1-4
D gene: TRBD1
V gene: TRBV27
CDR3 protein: CASSRNRGEDEKLFF

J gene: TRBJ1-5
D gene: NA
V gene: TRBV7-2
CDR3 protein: CASSLAPIGQPQHF

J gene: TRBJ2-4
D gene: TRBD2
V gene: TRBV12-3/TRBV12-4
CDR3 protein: CASRSTSGGINVQYF

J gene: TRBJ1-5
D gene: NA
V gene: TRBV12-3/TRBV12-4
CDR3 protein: CASRATLSNQPQHF

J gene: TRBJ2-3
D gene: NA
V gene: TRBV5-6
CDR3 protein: CASNIPQGYTDTQYF

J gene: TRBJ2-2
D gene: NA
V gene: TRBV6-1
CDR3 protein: CASSEDGAHTGELFF

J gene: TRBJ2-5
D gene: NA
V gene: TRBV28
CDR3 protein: CASRLPGAETQYF

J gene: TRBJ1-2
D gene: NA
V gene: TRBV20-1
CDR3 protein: CSASGRGPSGYTF

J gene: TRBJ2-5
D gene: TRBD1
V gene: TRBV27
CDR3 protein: CASRVGTVRTETQYF

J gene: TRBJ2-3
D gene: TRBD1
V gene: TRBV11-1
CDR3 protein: CASSSITGVDTQYF

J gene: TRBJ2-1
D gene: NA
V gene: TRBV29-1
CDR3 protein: CSVEEGTGTYNEQFF

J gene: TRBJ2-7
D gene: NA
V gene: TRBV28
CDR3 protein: CASTEPGQVYEQYF

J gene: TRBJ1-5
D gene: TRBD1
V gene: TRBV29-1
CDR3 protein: CSVFTGDPNQPQHF

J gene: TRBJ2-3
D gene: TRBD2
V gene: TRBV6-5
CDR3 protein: CASSSLAGVTDTQYF

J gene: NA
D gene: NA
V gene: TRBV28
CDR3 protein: CASRLVGAEQYF

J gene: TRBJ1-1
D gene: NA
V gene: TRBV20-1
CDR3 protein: CSASLPNTEAFF

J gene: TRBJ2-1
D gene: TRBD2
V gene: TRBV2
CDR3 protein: CASIGTSVYNEQFF

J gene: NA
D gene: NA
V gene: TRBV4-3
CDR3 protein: CASSQDAGAQETQYF

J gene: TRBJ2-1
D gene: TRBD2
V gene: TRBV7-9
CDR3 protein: CASSPPGTSGMNEQFF

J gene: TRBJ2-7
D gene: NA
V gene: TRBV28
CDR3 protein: CASSWAGREYEQYF

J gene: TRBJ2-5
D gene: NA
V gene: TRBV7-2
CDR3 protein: CASSSRFGQTAQETQYF

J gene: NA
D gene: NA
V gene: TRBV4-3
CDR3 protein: CASSQDTPTGQVFYEQYF

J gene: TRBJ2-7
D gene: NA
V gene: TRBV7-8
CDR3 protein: CASSLIFPDQTYEQYF

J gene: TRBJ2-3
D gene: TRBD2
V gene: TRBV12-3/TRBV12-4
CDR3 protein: CASTGTSDGDTQYF

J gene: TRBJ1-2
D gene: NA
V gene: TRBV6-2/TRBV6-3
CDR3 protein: CASSYSLFNYGYTF

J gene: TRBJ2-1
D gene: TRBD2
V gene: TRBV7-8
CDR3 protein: CASSRAGPSYNERFF

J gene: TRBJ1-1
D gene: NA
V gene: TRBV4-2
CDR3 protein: CASSQGEGDGTEAFF